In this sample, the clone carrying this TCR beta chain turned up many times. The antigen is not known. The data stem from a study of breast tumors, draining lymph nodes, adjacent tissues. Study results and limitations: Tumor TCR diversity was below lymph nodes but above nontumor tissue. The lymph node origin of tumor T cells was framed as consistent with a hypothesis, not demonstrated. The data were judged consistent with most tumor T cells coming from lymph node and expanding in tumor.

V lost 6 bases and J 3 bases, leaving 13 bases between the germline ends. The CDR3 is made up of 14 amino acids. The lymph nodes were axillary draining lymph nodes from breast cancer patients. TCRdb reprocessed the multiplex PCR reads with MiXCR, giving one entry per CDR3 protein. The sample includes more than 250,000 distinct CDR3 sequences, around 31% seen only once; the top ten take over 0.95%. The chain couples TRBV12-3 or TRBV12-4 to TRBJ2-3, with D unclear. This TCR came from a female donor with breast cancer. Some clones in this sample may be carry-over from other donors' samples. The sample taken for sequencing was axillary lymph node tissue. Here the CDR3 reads CASSDQDRTDTQYF. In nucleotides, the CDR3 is TGTGCCAGCAGCGATCAGGACCGGACAGATACGCAGTATTTT.